This T cell receptor beta chain was recovered during a study of naive and memory T cell subsets. An equimolar mix of two oligonucleotides served as the beta constant-region primer for TRBC1 and TRBC2. Ligated cDNA was amplified by four rounds of PCR with nested alpha and beta constant-region primers and SP2. TCRdb re-derived calls from the UMI-ligation and nested PCR reads in MiXCR, one entry per CDR3 protein. The repertoire holds some 10,000 distinct CDR3 sequences, with roughly 5.5% as singletons. CD4 T cells were positively selected, then CD8 T cells from the CD4-negative fraction. EMRA cells were CD45RA+CD27-, and effector memory cells CD45RA-CD27-. This clonotype was picked up a small number of times. Germline V gives CDR1 DFQATT, CDR2 SNEGSKA (reference sequence). J gave up 4 bases and V 5 bases, and 5 bases lay outside the gene matches. The CDR3 is made up of 14 amino acids.

The receptor was derived from a human donor in good health. V and J are TRBV20-1 and TRBJ2-1; 10 positions match TRBD2. Sequencing input: CD4+ TEMRA cells from blood. Subset here: effector memory re-expressing CD45RA, CD45RA+ CD27-. The DNA of the CDR3 is TGCAGTGCTTTTAGCGGGGGGATGTACAATGAGCAGTTCTTC. This sequence encodes CSAFSGGMYNEQFF.